This TCR beta chain appears in the sequencing data of a study of identical twins. From the 5' RACE reads, TCRdb called clonotypes with MiXCR, one entry per CDR3 protein. The sample shows 350,000 to 450,000 distinct CDR3 sequences, around a sixth of them seen only once. Broader study findings: Excess twin sharing in beta out-of-frame sequences was weaker. Out-of-frame alpha sequences common to twins were enriched for low generation probability. In monozygotic twins, models underestimated the sharing of out-of-frame TCR alpha. Beta clonotypes that were abundant in cord blood contained fewer insertions, a pattern absent from memory repertoires.

This clonotype was recorded at least ten times. Its antigen is unidentified. The source is a man aged 50 to 60 in good health. Input material: naive T cells sorted from blood.

CDR3 loop: CASFLADSTYNEQFF. CDR3 nucleotides: TGTGCCAGTTTCCTGGCGGACTCTACCTACAATGAGCAGTTCTTC. The chain links TRBV2 to TRBJ2-1, with a possible D match to TRBD2 (5 bases). The CDR3 totals 15 residues. The V gene lost 9 bases and the J gene lost 2 bases, with 17 bases spanning the gap. Germline assignment: CDR1 SNHLY and CDR2 FYNNEI.